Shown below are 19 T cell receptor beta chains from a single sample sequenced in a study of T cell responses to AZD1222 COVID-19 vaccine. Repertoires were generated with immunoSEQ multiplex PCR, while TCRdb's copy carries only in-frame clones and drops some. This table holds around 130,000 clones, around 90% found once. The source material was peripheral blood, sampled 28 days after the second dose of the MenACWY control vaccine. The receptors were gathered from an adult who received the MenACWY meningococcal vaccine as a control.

The DNA for the CDR3 is TGTGCCAGCAGCTTAGATTCAATGTACGAGCAGTACTTC. This encodes CASSLDSMYEQYF. The J gene is TRBJ2-7, the V gene TRBV11-3; D gene uncertain. Per the germline V gene, CDR1 is SGHNT and CDR2 is YENEEA. The CDR3 length is 13 residues. Trimming pared 0 bases from V and 4 bases from J, leaving 7 bases between.

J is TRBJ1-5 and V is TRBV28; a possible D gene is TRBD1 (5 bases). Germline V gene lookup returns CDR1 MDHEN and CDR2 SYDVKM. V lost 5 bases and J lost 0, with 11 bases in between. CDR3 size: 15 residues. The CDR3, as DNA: TGTGCCAGCAGTCCCTGGAGGGGTAGCAATCAGCCCCAGCATTTT. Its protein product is CASSPWRGSNQPQHF.

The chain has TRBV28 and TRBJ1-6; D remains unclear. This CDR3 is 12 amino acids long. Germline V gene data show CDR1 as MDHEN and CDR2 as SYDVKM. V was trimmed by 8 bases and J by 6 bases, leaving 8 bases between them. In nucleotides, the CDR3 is TGTGCCAGCCAGGAGAGTAATTCACCCCTCCACTTT. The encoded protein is CASQESNSPLHF.

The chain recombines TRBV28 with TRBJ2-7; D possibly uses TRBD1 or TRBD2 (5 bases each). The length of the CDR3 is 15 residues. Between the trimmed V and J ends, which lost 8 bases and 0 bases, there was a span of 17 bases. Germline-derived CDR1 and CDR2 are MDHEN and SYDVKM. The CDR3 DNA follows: TGTGCCAGCTACACCGGGACCAACGCCTCCTACGAGCAGTACTTC. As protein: CASYTGTNASYEQYF.

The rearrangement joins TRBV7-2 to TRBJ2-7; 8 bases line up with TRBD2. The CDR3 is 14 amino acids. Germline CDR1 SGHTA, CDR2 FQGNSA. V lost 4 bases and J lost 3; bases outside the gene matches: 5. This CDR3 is CASSSSGGFYEQYF. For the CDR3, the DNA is TGTGCCAGCAGCTCCTCGGGGGGGTTCTACGAGCAGTACTTC.

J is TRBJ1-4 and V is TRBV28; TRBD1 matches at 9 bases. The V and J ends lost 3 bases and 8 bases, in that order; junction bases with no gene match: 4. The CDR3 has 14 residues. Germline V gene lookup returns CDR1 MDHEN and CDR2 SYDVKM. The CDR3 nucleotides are TGTGCCAGCAGTTTCGGGACAGGGAGCGAAAAACTGTTTTTT. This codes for CASSFGTGSEKLFF.

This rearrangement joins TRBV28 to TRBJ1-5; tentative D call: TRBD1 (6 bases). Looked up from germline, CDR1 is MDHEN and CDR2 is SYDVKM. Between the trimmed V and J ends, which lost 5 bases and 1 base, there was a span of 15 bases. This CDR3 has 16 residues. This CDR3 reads CASSLSGGRSNQPQHF. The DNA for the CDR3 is TGTGCCAGCAGTCTCTCGGGGGGCAGGAGCAATCAGCCCCAGCATTTT.

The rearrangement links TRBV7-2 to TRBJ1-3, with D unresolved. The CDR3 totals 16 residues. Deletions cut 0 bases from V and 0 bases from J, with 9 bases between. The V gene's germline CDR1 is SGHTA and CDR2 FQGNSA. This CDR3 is CASSLASVNSGNTIYF. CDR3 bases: TGTGCCAGCAGCTTAGCTTCAGTAAACTCTGGAAACACCATATATTTT.

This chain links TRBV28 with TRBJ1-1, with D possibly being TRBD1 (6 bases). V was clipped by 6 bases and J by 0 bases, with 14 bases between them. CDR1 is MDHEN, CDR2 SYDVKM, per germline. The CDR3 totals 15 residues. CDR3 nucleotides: TGTGCCAGCAGCCAACCTACAGGGCTGAACACTGAAGCTTTCTTT. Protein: CASSQPTGLNTEAFF.

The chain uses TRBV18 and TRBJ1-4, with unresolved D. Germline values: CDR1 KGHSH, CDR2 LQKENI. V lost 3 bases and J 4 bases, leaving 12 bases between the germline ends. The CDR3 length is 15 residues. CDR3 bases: TGTGCCAGCTCACCCGCCGGGATGAATAATGAAAAACTGTTTTTT. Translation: CASSPAGMNNEKLFF.

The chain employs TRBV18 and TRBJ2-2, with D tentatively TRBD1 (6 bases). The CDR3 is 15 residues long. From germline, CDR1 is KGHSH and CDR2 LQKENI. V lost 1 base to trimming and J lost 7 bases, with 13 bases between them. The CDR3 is CASSPRLQGGGELFF. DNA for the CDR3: TGTGCCAGCTCACCACGGTTACAGGGCGGCGGGGAGCTGTTTTTT.

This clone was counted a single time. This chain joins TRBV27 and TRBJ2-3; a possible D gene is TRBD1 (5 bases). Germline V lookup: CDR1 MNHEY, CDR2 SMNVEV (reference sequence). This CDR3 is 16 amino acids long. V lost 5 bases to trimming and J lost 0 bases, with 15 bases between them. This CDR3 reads CASSGYRTRSTDTQYF. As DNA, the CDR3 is TGTGCCAGCAGTGGCTACAGGACCCGCAGCACAGATACGCAGTATTTT.

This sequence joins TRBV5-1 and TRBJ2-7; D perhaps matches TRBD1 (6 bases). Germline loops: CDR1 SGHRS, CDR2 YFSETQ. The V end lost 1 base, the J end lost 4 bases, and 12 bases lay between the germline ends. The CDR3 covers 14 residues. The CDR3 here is CASSLTGITYEQYF. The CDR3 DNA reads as TGCGCCAGCAGCTTGACAGGGATTACTTACGAGCAGTACTTC. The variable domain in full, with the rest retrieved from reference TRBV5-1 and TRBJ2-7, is KAGVTQTPRYLIKTRGQQVTLSCSPISGHRSVSWYQQTPGQGLQFLFEYFSETQRNKGNFPGRFSGRQFSNSRSEMNVSTLELGDSALYLCASSLTGITYEQYFGPGTRLTVT.

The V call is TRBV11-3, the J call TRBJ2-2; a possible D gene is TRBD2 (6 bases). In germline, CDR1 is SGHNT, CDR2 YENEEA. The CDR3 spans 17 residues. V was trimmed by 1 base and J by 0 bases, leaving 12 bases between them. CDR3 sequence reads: CASSLGLGGTNTGELFF. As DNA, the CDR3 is TGTGCCAGCAGCTTAGGCCTCGGCGGGACGAACACCGGGGAGCTGTTTTTT. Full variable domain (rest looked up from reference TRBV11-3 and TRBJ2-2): EAGVVQSPRYKIIEKKQPVAFWCNPISGHNTLYWYLQNLGQGPELLIRYENEEAVDDSQLPKDRFSAERLKGVDSTLKIQPAELGDSAVYLCASSLGLGGTNTGELFFGEGSRLTVL.

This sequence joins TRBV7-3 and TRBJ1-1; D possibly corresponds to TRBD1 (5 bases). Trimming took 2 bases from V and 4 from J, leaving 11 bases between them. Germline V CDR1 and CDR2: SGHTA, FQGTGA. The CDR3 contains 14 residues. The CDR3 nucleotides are TGTGCCAGCAGCTTATCAGGGAGCGGCACTGAAGCTTTCTTT. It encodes CASSLSGSGTEAFF.

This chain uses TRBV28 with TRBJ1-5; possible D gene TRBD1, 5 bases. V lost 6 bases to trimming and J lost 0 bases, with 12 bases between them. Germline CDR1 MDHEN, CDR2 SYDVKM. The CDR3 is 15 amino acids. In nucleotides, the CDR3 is TGTGCCAGCAGAGGAGGGGATTATAGCAATCAGCCCCAGCATTTT. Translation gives CASRGGDYSNQPQHF.

Written as DNA, the CDR3 is TGTGCCAGCAGCTTAGAAGGGACAGGGGGGTATCAGCCCCAGCATTTT. This translates into CASSLEGTGGYQPQHF. The chain employs TRBV7-2 and TRBJ1-5; 11 bases map to TRBD1. V dropped 1 base and J dropped 5; count of bases not matched to a gene: 4. This CDR3 is 16 amino acids long. Germline values: CDR1 SGHTA, CDR2 FQGNSA.

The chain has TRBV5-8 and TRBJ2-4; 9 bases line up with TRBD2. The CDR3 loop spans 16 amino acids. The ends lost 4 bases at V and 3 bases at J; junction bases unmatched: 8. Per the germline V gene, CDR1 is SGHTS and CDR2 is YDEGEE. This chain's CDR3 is CASSLLAGAGKNIQYF. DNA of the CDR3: TGTGCCAGCAGCCTCTTAGCGGGAGCGGGCAAAAACATTCAGTACTTC.

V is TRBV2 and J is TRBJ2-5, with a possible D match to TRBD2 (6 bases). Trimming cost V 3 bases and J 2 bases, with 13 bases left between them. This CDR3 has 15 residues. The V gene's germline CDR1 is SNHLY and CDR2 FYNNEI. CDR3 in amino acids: CASSESGEAQETQYF. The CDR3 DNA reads TGTGCCAGCAGTGAGTCGGGGGAAGCTCAAGAGACCCAGTACTTC.